The clone carrying this T cell receptor beta chain was observed many times. Its antigen is not known. Between the trimmed V and J ends, which lost 6 bases and 3 bases, there was a span of 15 bases. Germline assignment: CDR1 MNHEY and CDR2 SMNVEV (reference sequence). This CDR3 is 15 amino acids long. This entry comes from a study of spatial heterogeneity in lung cancer. Findings and limits, study-wide: Blood contained ubiquitous expanded tumor TCRs more at resection than at follow-up.

Each CDR3 protein is one row after TCRdb ran MiXCR on the 5' RACE reads. This table holds tens of thousands of distinct CDR3 sequences, approximately 15% found once. The time point is: sample taken at primary tumor resection. The specimen comprised PBMCs, sampled at surgery. The receptor's source is a male donor with early-stage non-small cell lung cancer. This chain joins TRBV27 and TRBJ1-5; a weak D match, TRBD1 (5 bases). The CDR3: CASRPIEGLNQPQHF. The CDR3 DNA reads TGTGCCAGCAGGCCCATAGAGGGGCTCAATCAGCCCCAGCATTTT.